These T cell receptor beta chains were read from a single sample in a study of shared clonotypes between healthy human individuals. Using immunoSEQ multiplex PCR, the repertoire was profiled, and TCRdb retains in-frame clones only, with some absent. Here the sample spans about half a million clones, 70% to 85% being singletons. Specimen: PBMCs. These receptors were taken from a woman between 40 and 55 years old in good health. Some clones in this sample may be carry-over from other donors' samples. Each CDR3 is given with its conserved first and last residue. D genes are given only for firm matches. Clone sizes are given selectively: once, few, many, or a class where the clone is expanded.

clone_size d_call j_call cdr3_length v_call cdr3_aa cdr3_nt
few - TRBJ1-5 12 TRBV30 CAWTQGTQPQHF TGTGCCTGGACTCAGGGTACCCAGCCCCAGCATTTT
few TRBD2 TRBJ2-2 16 TRBV6-5 CASSYLSSGSSGELFF TGTGCCAGCAGTTACCTGTCTAGCGGGAGTTCCGGGGAGCTGTTTTTT
- TRBD1 TRBJ2-5 15 TRBV19 CASSIAGQGSETQYF TGTGCCAGTAGTATTGCGGGACAGGGGAGCGAGACCCAGTACTTC
- - TRBJ2-7 12 TRBV18 CASSAGIYEQYF TGTGCCAGCTCAGCAGGGATTTACGAGCAGTACTTC
- - TRBJ2-5 11 TRBV7-2 CASSLQETQYF TGTGCCAGCAGCTTACAAGAGACCCAGTACTTC
- - TRBJ2-3 17 TRBV21-1 CASSKRRSSGSEDTQYF TGTGCCAGCAGCAAAAGGAGGTCTAGCGGGAGCGAGGATACGCAGTATTTT
- - TRBJ2-2 15 TRBV11-2 CASSLLTQGTGELFF TGTGCCAGCAGCTTATTAACTCAGGGAACCGGGGAGCTGTTTTTT
many TRBD1 TRBJ1-2 14 TRBV2 CASSGQGRNYGYTF TGTGCCAGCAGTGGACAGGGTCGAAACTATGGCTACACCTTC
once - TRBJ1-1 18 TRBV7-2 CASSSENPGQIMNTEAFF TGTGCCAGCAGCTCCGAAAATCCGGGACAAATCATGAACACTGAAGCTTTCTTT
- TRBD2 TRBJ2-3 18 TRBV4-1 CASSQRTSGKGYTDTQYF TGCGCCAGCAGCCAGAGGACTAGCGGGAAAGGTTACACAGATACGCAGTATTTT
- TRBD2 TRBJ2-2 16 TRBV6-4 CASSTSGRAGTGELFF TGTGCCTCCTCGACTAGCGGGAGGGCCGGCACCGGGGAGCTGTTTTTT
- TRBD1 TRBJ2-1 15 TRBV4-2 CASSSGQGAFNEQFF TGTGCCAGCAGCTCTGGACAGGGGGCTTTCAATGAGCAGTTCTTC
few TRBD1 TRBJ1-5 17 TRBV18 CASSPTKGASPNQPQHF TGTGCCAGCTCACCGACAAAGGGGGCGAGCCCCAATCAGCCCCAGCATTTT
- TRBD1 TRBJ1-5 16 TRBV5-1 CASSLASDRVYQPQHF TGCGCCAGCAGCTTGGCCTCGGACAGGGTCTATCAGCCCCAGCATTTT
- - TRBJ2-7 13 TRBV7-2 CASSLGREYEQYF TGTGCCAGCAGCCTGGGACGCGAGTACGAGCAGTACTTC
- TRBD1 TRBJ2-7 13 TRBV30 CAWRQGASYEQYF TGTGCCTGGAGACAGGGGGCCTCCTACGAGCAGTACTTC
- TRBD1 TRBJ1-1 14 TRBV30 CAWFDRGRATEAFF TGTGCCTGGTTTGACAGGGGGCGGGCCACTGAGGCTTTCTTT
- TRBD2 TRBJ2-5 14 TRBV28 CASSFAGGAETQYF TGTGCCAGCAGTTTCGCGGGGGGTGCGGAGACCCAGTACTTC
- - TRBJ2-1 14 TRBV5-1 CASGGRTTYNEQFF TGCGCCAGCGGTGGTCGAACGACCTACAATGAGCAGTTCTTC
- - TRBJ2-5 16 TRBV5-4 CASSPFGRGRQETQYF TGTGCCAGCAGCCCCTTTGGGCGGGGCAGACAAGAGACCCAGTACTTC
- TRBD2 TRBJ2-5 18 TRBV5-5 CASSLALAGGNIQETQYF TGTGCCAGCAGCTTGGCACTAGCGGGGGGTAACATCCAAGAGACCCAGTACTTC
few - TRBJ2-1 12 TRBV27 CASSFFFGEQFF TGTGCCAGCAGTTTCTTTTTCGGTGAGCAGTTCTTC